One T cell receptor (beta chain) is described in this entry. This sample was taken from a study of shared clonotypes between healthy human individuals. The CDR3 covers 13 residues. The germline V gene encodes CDR1 GTSNPN and CDR2 SVGIG (reference sequence). V was trimmed by 8 bases and J by 3 bases, leaving 16 bases between them. TCRdb's copy holds only in-frame clones and misses some; the assay was immunoSEQ multiplex PCR. The sample includes fewer than 130,000 clones, about 70% of them seen just once. The chain joins TRBV30 to TRBJ1-1, with a weak D call TRBD1 (5 bases). The specimen sequenced was memory CD8+ T cells sorted from blood. Subset in this sample: CD45RO+ cells pooled with CCR7-negative TemRA cells. The clonotype comes from a woman in her twenties or thirties in good health. This CDR3 reads CAASGRLDTEAFF. CDR3 bases: TGTGCCGCATCAGGGAGGCTTGACACTGAAGCTTTCTTT.